These 31 T cell receptor beta chains were sequenced from one sample in a study of blood T cell repertoires in COVID-19. The assay was immunoSEQ multiplex PCR, and TCRdb's table has in-frame clones only and misses some. This sample yields fewer than 120,000 clones, of which roughly 91% are seen a single time; approximately 3.4% belongs to the top ten. Sequenced: peripheral blood. The receptor set was obtained from a woman aged 50 to 65 with acute or convalescent COVID-19.

The table lists this clone with a count of one. This chain uses TRBV24-1 with TRBJ2-2, with TRBD2 matching 14 bases. The CDR3 has 20 amino acids. Germline CDR1 is KGHDR and CDR2 is SFDVKD. With V trimmed by 4 bases and J by 3 bases, 12 bases remained unmatched. DNA for the CDR3: TGTGCCACCAGTGACTATCCCGGGACTAGCGGGAGAGATGACACCGGGGAGCTGTTTTTT. It translates to CATSDYPGTSGRDDTGELFF.

This rearrangement joins TRBV5-4 to TRBJ1-1, with unresolved D. The CDR3 runs to 15 residues. Germline CDR1 SGHNT, CDR2 YYREEE (reference sequence). V was trimmed by 3 bases and J by 1 base, leaving 13 bases between them. Here the CDR3 reads CASSSPGAGNTEAFF. The CDR3 DNA reads as TGTGCCAGCAGCTCCCCCGGTGCAGGGAACACTGAAGCTTTCTTT.

J is TRBJ2-7 and V is TRBV18, with D hard to call. The CDR3 spans 14 residues. Per germline, CDR1 KGHSH and CDR2 LQKENI. V lost 1 base and J 3 bases, leaving 10 bases between the germline ends. The CDR3 coding sequence is TGTGCCAGCTCACCACGGAGAACTGTCTACGAGCAGTACTTC. This sequence encodes CASSPRRTVYEQYF.

The chain recombines TRBV7-8 with TRBJ1-4; weak D call: TRBD1 (6 bases). Trimming removed 6 bases at V and 7 bases at J, with 21 bases between. The CDR3 has 16 residues. CDR1 is SGHVS, CDR2 FQNEAQ, per germline. The chain's CDR3 is CASSPTRGGASEKLFF. As DNA, the CDR3 is TGTGCCAGCAGTCCAACTAGGGGGGGCGCGAGTGAAAAACTGTTTTTT.

J is TRBJ2-5 and V is TRBV11-2; TRBD1 matches at 7 bases. Trimming at V came to 5 bases and at J to 2 bases, leaving 14 bases not matched to a gene. CDR1 and CDR2 (germline): SGHAT, FQNNGV. CDR3 size: 17 residues. CDR3 amino acids: CASSLGHGQGVQETQYF. CDR3 DNA sequence: TGTGCCAGCAGCCTAGGACATGGGCAGGGGGTTCAAGAGACCCAGTACTTC.

V usage is TRBV9 and J usage is TRBJ1-2; maybe TRBD1 (5 bases). The ends were cut back, 0 bases at V and 3 bases at J, with 12 bases in the middle. This CDR3 spans 15 amino acids. In germline, CDR1 is SGDLS, CDR2 YYNGEE. The CDR3 DNA follows: TGTGCCAGCAGCGTAGAGGGCTGGGGGGACTATGGCTACACCTTC. Translation gives CASSVEGWGDYGYTF.

The V gene is TRBV3-1 (or the pseudogene TRBV3-2), the J gene TRBJ1-2, with TRBD1 identical over 10 bases. Germline V gene data show CDR1 as LGHDT and CDR2 as YNNKEL (reference sequence). The CDR3 is 16 residues long. The junction had 6 bases not matched to a gene; V was cut back by 4 bases and J by 1 base. The CDR3 is CASSRYRTGGNYGYTF. DNA of the CDR3: TGTGCCAGCAGCCGGTACAGGACAGGGGGTAACTATGGCTACACCTTC.

This chain links TRBV9 with TRBJ1-6; TRBD1 matches 9 bases. With 0 bases clipped from V and 7 bases from J, the junction kept 2 bases outside the gene matches. Germline CDR1 SGDLS, CDR2 YYNGEE. The CDR3 has 15 amino acids. CDR3 DNA: TGTGCCAGCAGCGTAGAGGGGACAGGGAATTCACCCCTCCACTTT. Translated, it gives CASSVEGTGNSPLHF.

This chain connects TRBV4-2 to TRBJ2-5; D not certain. Germline V CDR1 and CDR2: LGHNA, YNFKEQ. This CDR3 spans 14 amino acids. Trimming removed 3 bases from V and 1 base from J, with 9 bases in between. The CDR3: CASSHRPGQETQYF. The CDR3 region has the DNA TGTGCCAGCAGCCATCGTCCGGGCCAAGAGACCCAGTACTTC.

The chain combines TRBV14 with TRBJ2-1; 8 nucleotides align to TRBD2. This CDR3 region has 13 residues. Per germline, CDR1 SGHDN and CDR2 FVKESK. After removal of 6 bases from V and 7 bases from J, the junction contained 5 bases not matched to a gene. In nucleotides, the CDR3 is TGTGCCAGCAGTAGCGGGATCATAAATGAGCAGTTCTTC. Translation: CASSSGIINEQFF. The complete variable domain, with remaining parts taken from reference TRBV14 and TRBJ2-1, reads EAGVTQFPSHSVIEKGQTVTLRCDPISGHDNLYWYRRVMGKEIKFLLHFVKESKQDESGMPNNRFLAERTGGTYSTLKVQPAELEDSGVYFCASSSGIINEQFFGPGTRLTVL.

The chain uses TRBV29-1 and TRBJ2-2; 8 bases fit TRBD1. The trim removed 4 bases at V and 2 bases at J, leaving 6 bases unmatched. The CDR3 is 15 residues long. CDR1 is SQVTM, CDR2 ANQGSEA, per germline. This CDR3 reads CSVVPRGRNTGELFF. The CDR3 bases are TGCAGCGTTGTTCCCAGGGGGCGAAACACCGGGGAGCTGTTTTTT.

V gene TRBV5-1 combines with J gene TRBJ2-5; the match to TRBD2 covers 8 bases. The germline CDR1 and CDR2 sequences are SGHRS and YFSETQ. The CDR3 contains 16 residues. Germline trimming cut 3 bases from V and 5 bases from J; bases unmatched to any gene: 12. CDR3 region: CASSSLGAGARETQYF. The CDR3 DNA follows: TGCGCCAGCAGCTCCCTAGGAGCGGGAGCCCGGGAGACCCAGTACTTC.

V and J are TRBV11-2 and TRBJ1-3, with 7 bases lining up with TRBD1. The germline V gene has CDR1 SGHAT and CDR2 FQNNGV. V lost 3 bases to trimming and J lost 2 bases; unmatched junction nucleotides: 10. The CDR3 sequence is 17 residues long. CDR3 loop: CASSLATGTGAGNTIYF. CDR3 in DNA: TGTGCCAGCAGCTTGGCGACCGGCACAGGGGCTGGAAACACCATATATTTT.

The chain combines TRBV15 with TRBJ2-7, with 7 positions matching TRBD2. Germline lookup yields CDR1 LNHNV and CDR2 YYDKDF (reference sequence). The CDR3 is 15 residues long. With 0 bases clipped from V and 2 bases from J, the junction kept 4 bases outside the gene matches. DNA for the CDR3: TGTGCCACCAGCAGAGATGGGACTACCACCTACGAGCAGTACTTC. Amino acids: CATSRDGTTTYEQYF. Supplemented by reference TRBV15 and TRBJ2-7, the full variable domain reads DAMVIQNPRYQVTQFGKPVTLSCSQTLNHNVMYWYQQKSSQAPKLLFHYYDKDFNNEADTPDNFQSRRPNTSFCFLDIRSPGLGDTAMYLCATSRDGTTTYEQYFGPGTRLTVT.

The chain is built from TRBV7-2 and TRBJ2-6; 7 bases are a match to TRBD1. The CDR3 runs 13 residues. Trimming took 11 bases from V and 3 from J; bases not matched to a gene: 4. CDR1 is SGHTA, CDR2 FQGNSA, per germline. The DNA of the CDR3 is TGTGCCTACAGGGGTCTTGGGGCCAACGTCCTGACTTTC. This codes for CAYRGLGANVLTF.

CDR3 in amino acids: CASSPQLAGASNNEQFF. The CDR3 bases are TGTGCCAGCTCACCACAGCTAGCGGGAGCCTCGAACAATGAGCAGTTCTTC. The rearrangement joins TRBV18 to TRBJ2-1; 10 positions match TRBD2. This CDR3 is built from 17 residues. V was pared by 1 base and J by 5 bases, with 8 bases of the junction left unmatched. Germline loops: CDR1 KGHSH, CDR2 LQKENI.

This chain connects TRBV7-2 to TRBJ2-5, with 10 positions matching TRBD2. The CDR3 runs to 15 residues. After removal of 5 bases from V and 4 bases from J, the junction contained 7 bases not matched to a gene. Looked up from germline, CDR1 is SGHTA and CDR2 is FQGNSA. The CDR3 is CASSPSSGSSETQYF. Written as DNA, the CDR3 is TGTGCCAGCAGCCCCTCTAGCGGGAGCTCAGAGACCCAGTACTTC. Looking up the rest from reference TRBV7-2 and TRBJ2-5 gives the full variable domain: GAGVSQSPSNKVTEKGKDVELRCDPISGHTALYWYRQSLGQGLEFLIYFQGNSAPDKSGLPSDRFSAERTGGSVSTLTIQRTQQEDSAVYLCASSPSSGSSETQYFGPGTRLLVL.

V and J are TRBV24-1 and TRBJ1-2; TRBD1 matches at 12 bases. V dropped 3 bases and J dropped 6; count of bases not matched to a gene: 7. Germline CDR1 is KGHDR and CDR2 is SFDVKD. This CDR3 has 16 amino acids. The CDR3 region is CATSDDSGTGGHGYTF. CDR3 DNA: TGTGCCACCAGTGATGACTCCGGGACAGGGGGCCATGGCTACACCTTC.

The V call is TRBV6-5, the J call TRBJ2-3; 14 bases are shared with TRBD2. The CDR3 totals 15 residues. Unmatched junction bases numbered 3, after V lost 6 bases and J lost 4 bases. Germline-derived CDR1 and CDR2 are MNHEY and SVGAGI. CDR3 loop: CASRRLAGGPDTQYF. The DNA for the CDR3 is TGTGCCAGCAGGCGACTAGCGGGAGGGCCAGATACGCAGTATTTT.

This clone was seen only once. The rearrangement links TRBV27 to TRBJ1-1; a weak D match, TRBD1 (5 bases). The CDR3 length is 14 residues. Per germline, CDR1 MNHEY and CDR2 SMNVEV (reference sequence). V lost 6 bases and J 5 bases, leaving 16 bases between the germline ends. The CDR3 nucleotides are TGTGCCAGCAGCGACCGACCGGGGGGGACTGAAGCTTTCTTT. The encoded protein is CASSDRPGGTEAFF.

The V gene is TRBV2, the J gene TRBJ2-4, with a possible D match to TRBD1 (6 bases). Germline loops: CDR1 SNHLY, CDR2 FYNNEI. CDR3 length: 17 amino acids. V was trimmed by 10 bases and J by 0 bases, leaving 22 bases between them. CDR3 sequence: CATLDPGVGLAKNIQYF. CDR3 in DNA: TGTGCCACCTTAGACCCAGGGGTGGGCTTAGCCAAAAACATTCAGTACTTC.

This sequence joins TRBV5-1 and TRBJ1-1, with a weak D call TRBD1 (6 bases). Trimming took 4 bases from V and 6 from J, leaving 13 bases between them. CDR3 length equals 13 residues. Germline V lookup: CDR1 SGHRS, CDR2 YFSETQ. CDR3 coding DNA: TGCGCCAGCAGCGTAGGGGGTGGGGCTGAAGCTTTCTTT. It encodes CASSVGGGAEAFF.

CDR3 nucleotides: TGTGCCAGCAGTTTGCAGGGGACCTCCTACGAGCAGTACTTC. This codes for CASSLQGTSYEQYF. V usage is TRBV6-5 and J usage is TRBJ2-7; tentatively, D is TRBD1 (6 bases). Germline V gene sequence: CDR1 MNHEY, CDR2 SVGAGI. The CDR3 spans 14 residues. V shed 4 bases and J shed 0 bases, with 10 bases lying between them.

This chain connects TRBV19 to TRBJ2-2; TRBD1 aligns across 8 bases. The ends lost 6 bases at V and 2 bases at J; junction bases unmatched: 8. Per germline, CDR1 LNHDA and CDR2 SQIVND (reference sequence). The CDR3 sequence is 16 residues long. CDR3 nucleotides: TGTGCCAGTAGACCCGGACAGGGCGCAAACACCGGGGAGCTGTTTTTT. It specifies CASRPGQGANTGELFF. Full variable domain (outside the CDR3, taken from reference TRBV19 and TRBJ2-2): DGGITQSPKYLFRKEGQNVTLSCEQNLNHDAMYWYRQDPGQGLRLIYYSQIVNDFQKGDIAEGYSVSREKKESFPLTVTSAQKNPTAFYLCASRPGQGANTGELFFGEGSRLTVL.

The chain is built from TRBV29-1 and TRBJ2-5; tentatively, D is TRBD2 (6 bases). V was trimmed by 4 bases and J by 4 bases, leaving 10 bases between them. Germline V lookup: CDR1 SQVTM, CDR2 ANQGSEA. The CDR3 contains 12 residues. The CDR3 sequence is CSVGGAAETQYF. The CDR3 nucleotides are TGCAGCGTTGGCGGGGCAGCAGAGACCCAGTACTTC.

The gene calls are TRBV29-1 and TRBJ1-1; D is unclear. This CDR3 is 15 amino acids long. Trimming stripped 2 bases from V and 4 bases from J, with 17 bases between. The V gene's germline CDR1 is SQVTM and CDR2 ANQGSEA. The CDR3 protein is CSVEKVGEGSTEAFF. The CDR3 DNA reads TGCAGCGTTGAAAAGGTAGGAGAAGGAAGCACTGAAGCTTTCTTT.

The chain has TRBV6-5 and TRBJ2-5, with 9 bases identical to TRBD2. The V and J ends lost 2 bases and 3 bases, in that order; junction bases with no gene match: 4. This CDR3 region has 15 residues. CDR1 MNHEY and CDR2 SVGAGI come from the germline V gene. The CDR3 protein is CASSYPASGEETQYF. CDR3 DNA: TGTGCCAGCAGTTACCCAGCTAGCGGGGAAGAGACCCAGTACTTC.

The gene calls are TRBV2 and TRBJ2-1; TRBD2 matches 13 bases. Germline V lookup: CDR1 SNHLY, CDR2 FYNNEI. The CDR3 is 19 amino acids. Germline trimming cut 5 bases from V and 7 bases from J; bases unmatched to any gene: 17. The CDR3 bases are TGTGCCAGCAGTACCCAATACGACGGACTAGCGGGAGAACGAAATGAGCAGTTCTTC. Protein product: CASSTQYDGLAGERNEQFF.

In this sample, this clone is medium-sized (0.01 to 0.1%). The CDR3 protein is CASSVTSEGRDTEAFF. The CDR3 nucleotides read TGTGCCAGCAGCGTAACCTCGGAAGGGCGGGACACTGAAGCTTTCTTT. J is TRBJ1-1 and V is TRBV9; D remains ambiguous. V lost 1 base and J lost 3, with 16 bases in between. The CDR3 runs to 16 residues. Per germline, CDR1 SGDLS and CDR2 YYNGEE.

The chain joins TRBV9 to TRBJ2-1; 8 nucleotides align to TRBD2. Trimming at V came to 0 bases and at J to 8 bases, leaving 10 bases not matched to a gene. The CDR3 consists of 16 residues. The V gene's germline CDR1 is SGDLS and CDR2 YYNGEE. CDR3 sequence reads: CASSVAQSGRFYEQFF. The CDR3 DNA reads TGTGCCAGCAGCGTAGCTCAGAGCGGGAGATTCTATGAGCAGTTCTTC.

The chain carries TRBV7-9 and TRBJ2-3, with TRBD2 matching 9 bases. Germline assignment: CDR1 SEHNR and CDR2 FQNEAQ (reference sequence). V shed 6 bases, J shed 2 bases, and the junction held 12 bases outside the gene matches. The CDR3 runs to 17 residues. In DNA, the CDR3 is TGTGCCAGCAGTCCTAGGACTAGCGCCCAACCCACAGATACGCAGTATTTT. It yields the protein CASSPRTSAQPTDTQYF.